Included here is one T cell receptor beta chain sequence, with context. This clonotype was detected ten times or more. Its antigen remains undetermined. No much larger clone exists at a distance of one base, and base qualities are not known. V is reduced by 0 bases and J by 7 bases, leaving a spacing of 13 bases between them. CDR1 and CDR2 are drawn from the germline V gene (reference sequence): SEHNR, FQNEAQ. The CDR3 spans 15 residues, from the cysteine through the phenylalanine. The kept DNA is CDR3 alone, 45 bases in frame from the first base. The data were taken from a study of T cell repertoires in cytomegalovirus infection (dated by TCRdb to between 2018 and 2020). At the level of the whole study: Donor HLA type was relevant to the analysis, as public TCR beta signatures indicated carriage of CMV infection together with the matching HLA type.

Findings and caveats that apply to the study as a whole: The ex vivo response was dominated by HLA-C-restricted CMV-specific TCR beta clonotypes, which also provided the single most frequent clonotype in two of eight donors. Cumulative frequency of public TCR beta family members discriminated carriers of CMV infection plus the relevant HLA type in this cohort and an independent 352-donor cohort.

This sample was sequenced with an Illumina HiSeq 1500. TCRdb ran its own pipeline on the public reads, namely fastp trimming at Q25 and MiXCR clone calling, and kept in-frame beta chains. Merged by CDR3 protein, the rows form single entries marked with the most common genes and DNA. In all, the sample holds 68,000 or so distinct CDR3 sequences, and about 22% of those were seen once. The ten biggest clones cover approximately 79% of the sample. This clonotype was obtained from a human donor in good health (CMV status not recorded). Some clones in this sample may be carry-over from other donors' samples. The sample taken for sequencing was PBMCs, sequenced either directly or after in vitro stimulation (not recorded which). This sequence uses TRBV7-9 and TRBJ1-3; no D segment can be confidently identified. Read as DNA, the sequence is TGTGCCAGCAGCTTAGCGCAACAGAGGTTGAACACCATATATTTT. It is translated as CASSLAQQRLNTIYF.